The rows below give T cell receptor beta chains drawn from one sample of a study of siplizumab effects on memory and regulatory T cells. TCRdb keeps only in-frame clones here, not all; method: immunoSEQ multiplex PCR. Counted here are 95,000 to 110,000 clones, 93% occurring once; the ten biggest clones make up roughly 0.64%. Sequencing was carried out using Tregs sorted from blood. These receptor sequences come from a human donor in good health. CDR3s include the opening cysteine and the closing phenylalanine or tryptophan. Fields, in order: J gene, D gene, clone size, V gene, CDR3 protein, CDR3 DNA. A D gene is named only where the DNA matches it firmly. Clone size is shown for a subset of rows, as once, few, many or a class of expanded clone.

j_gene: TRBJ2-1; d_gene: TRBD2; abundance: .; v_gene: TRBV11-2; CDR3aa: CASSYLAGGVYNEQFF; CDR3nt: TGTGCCAGCAGCTATTTAGCGGGAGGGGTCTACAATGAGCAGTTCTTC
j_gene: TRBJ1-5; d_gene: .; abundance: .; v_gene: TRBV6-1; CDR3aa: CASSGLDRPINQPQHF; CDR3nt: TGTGCCAGCAGTGGATTGGACAGACCTATCAATCAGCCCCAGCATTTT
j_gene: TRBJ2-7; d_gene: TRBD2; abundance: .; v_gene: TRBV18; CDR3aa: CASSRDGGNEQYF; CDR3nt: TGTGCCAGCTCCCGGGACGGGGGGAACGAGCAGTACTTC
j_gene: TRBJ2-2; d_gene: .; abundance: once; v_gene: TRBV21-1; CDR3aa: CASSKSPVFARGPSTGELFF; CDR3nt: TGTGCCAGCAGCAAATCTCCGGTTTTTGCCAGGGGGCCATCGACCGGGGAGCTGTTTTTT
j_gene: TRBJ2-7; d_gene: .; abundance: .; v_gene: TRBV18; CDR3aa: CASSTIPGVDGKQYF; CDR3nt: TGTGCCAGCTCAACCATCCCAGGGGTTGATGGGAAGCAGTACTTC
j_gene: TRBJ1-1; d_gene: .; abundance: .; v_gene: TRBV7-9; CDR3aa: CASSPQPGPGYSEAFF; CDR3nt: TGTGCCAGCAGCCCACAACCAGGACCCGGCTATTCTGAAGCTTTCTTT
j_gene: TRBJ2-2; d_gene: .; abundance: .; v_gene: TRBV7-9; CDR3aa: CASSPQGGITGELFF; CDR3nt: TGTGCCAGCAGCCCTCAGGGCGGTATCACCGGGGAGCTGTTTTTT
j_gene: TRBJ2-1; d_gene: .; abundance: .; v_gene: TRBV9; CDR3aa: CASSEGTTYNEQFF; CDR3nt: TGTGCCAGCAGCGAGGGGACCACCTACAATGAGCAGTTCTTC
j_gene: TRBJ1-5; d_gene: .; abundance: .; v_gene: TRBV4-1; CDR3aa: CASSQEIAGIAGQPQHF; CDR3nt: TGCGCCAGCAGCCAAGAAATTGCGGGTATAGCGGGGCAGCCCCAGCATTTT
j_gene: TRBJ2-4; d_gene: .; abundance: .; v_gene: TRBV11-2; CDR3aa: CASSPEWGLIAKNIQYF; CDR3nt: TGTGCCAGCAGTCCTGAATGGGGTTTAATAGCCAAAAACATTCAGTACTTC
j_gene: TRBJ1-2; d_gene: TRBD1; abundance: .; v_gene: TRBV5-1; CDR3aa: CASSARQGRVYGYTF; CDR3nt: TGCGCCAGCAGCGCGAGACAGGGGCGGGTCTATGGCTACACCTTC
j_gene: TRBJ2-1; d_gene: .; abundance: .; v_gene: TRBV19; CDR3aa: CASSSSVLAVQFF; CDR3nt: TGTGCCAGTAGTTCCTCAGTCTTAGCGGTGCAGTTCTTC
j_gene: TRBJ2-1; d_gene: TRBD2; abundance: .; v_gene: TRBV6-6; CDR3aa: CASNPGGYNEQFF; CDR3nt: TGTGCCAGCAACCCGGGAGGATACAATGAGCAGTTCTTC
j_gene: TRBJ1-2; d_gene: .; abundance: .; v_gene: TRBV5-1; CDR3aa: CASSEGNYGYTF; CDR3nt: TGCGCCAGCAGCGAAGGGAACTATGGCTACACCTTC
j_gene: TRBJ2-4; d_gene: .; abundance: .; v_gene: TRBV7-2; CDR3aa: CASSLLRGSIQYF; CDR3nt: TGTGCCAGCAGCTTATTGAGGGGTAGCATTCAGTACTTC
j_gene: TRBJ1-6; d_gene: TRBD1; abundance: .; v_gene: TRBV5-6; CDR3aa: CASSLVQGVAYNSPLHF; CDR3nt: TGTGCCAGCAGCTTGGTTCAGGGGGTTGCCTATAATTCACCCCTCCACTTT
j_gene: TRBJ2-7; d_gene: TRBD1; abundance: .; v_gene: TRBV10-3; CDR3aa: CASRQGYEQYF; CDR3nt: TGTGCCAGCAGACAGGGCTACGAGCAGTACTTC
j_gene: TRBJ2-1; d_gene: .; abundance: .; v_gene: TRBV4-2; CDR3aa: CASSQVGTSYNEQFF; CDR3nt: TGTGCCAGCAGCCAAGTCGGGACGAGCTACAATGAGCAGTTCTTC
j_gene: TRBJ1-6; d_gene: TRBD1; abundance: .; v_gene: TRBV7-2; CDR3aa: CASSRDRDNSPLHF; CDR3nt: TGTGCCAGCAGCCGGGACAGGGATAATTCACCCCTCCACTTT
j_gene: TRBJ1-1; d_gene: .; abundance: .; v_gene: TRBV4-1; CDR3aa: CASSRLDTNTEAFF; CDR3nt: TGCGCCAGCAGCCGCCTGGACACGAACACTGAAGCTTTCTTT
j_gene: TRBJ2-7; d_gene: .; abundance: .; v_gene: TRBV5-1; CDR3aa: CASSLGAGPYEQYF; CDR3nt: TGCGCCAGCAGCTTGGGTGCGGGGCCCTACGAGCAGTACTTC
j_gene: TRBJ1-5; d_gene: .; abundance: .; v_gene: TRBV10-2; CDR3aa: CASSDRGNQPQHF; CDR3nt: TGCGCCAGCAGTGACCGGGGGAATCAGCCCCAGCATTTT
j_gene: TRBJ2-3; d_gene: TRBD2; abundance: .; v_gene: TRBV5-1; CDR3aa: CASSSSGITDTQYF; CDR3nt: TGCGCCAGCAGCTCAAGCGGGATAACAGATACGCAGTATTTT
j_gene: TRBJ1-2; d_gene: TRBD1; abundance: .; v_gene: TRBV2; CDR3aa: CASSVSQGDGYTF; CDR3nt: TGTGCCAGCAGTGTGAGTCAGGGGGATGGCTACACCTTC
j_gene: TRBJ1-1; d_gene: .; abundance: .; v_gene: TRBV29-1; CDR3aa: CSVIVYTNTEAFF; CDR3nt: TGCAGCGTTATTGTGTACACGAACACTGAAGCTTTCTTT
j_gene: TRBJ1-1; d_gene: .; abundance: .; v_gene: TRBV30; CDR3aa: CAWRIEAEAFF; CDR3nt: TGTGCCTGGAGGATCGAGGCTGAAGCTTTCTTT
j_gene: TRBJ1-2; d_gene: .; abundance: .; v_gene: TRBV18; CDR3aa: CASSPSGDGYTF; CDR3nt: TGTGCCAGCTCACCGTCAGGGGACGGCTACACCTTC
j_gene: TRBJ2-3; d_gene: .; abundance: few; v_gene: TRBV28; CDR3aa: CASSFWAGEDTQYF; CDR3nt: TGTGCCAGCAGTTTTTGGGCAGGGGAAGATACGCAGTATTTT
j_gene: TRBJ2-2; d_gene: .; abundance: .; v_gene: TRBV6-6; CDR3aa: CASMGTLTNTGELFF; CDR3nt: TGTGCCAGCATGGGGACACTTACGAACACCGGGGAGCTGTTTTTT
j_gene: TRBJ2-7; d_gene: TRBD1; abundance: .; v_gene: TRBV18; CDR3aa: CASAGTGSYEQYF; CDR3nt: TGTGCCAGCGCCGGGACAGGCTCCTACGAGCAGTACTTC
j_gene: TRBJ2-5; d_gene: .; abundance: .; v_gene: TRBV18; CDR3aa: CASSPQREETQYF; CDR3nt: TGTGCCAGCTCACCACAGCGGGAAGAGACCCAGTACTTC
j_gene: TRBJ2-5; d_gene: .; abundance: .; v_gene: TRBV7-8; CDR3aa: CASSLSRLETQYF; CDR3nt: TGTGCCAGCAGCTTAAGTAGACTTGAGACCCAGTACTTC
j_gene: TRBJ1-6; d_gene: TRBD1; abundance: .; v_gene: TRBV7-8; CDR3aa: CASSADRGVVSPLHF; CDR3nt: TGTGCCAGCAGCGCGGACAGGGGAGTTGTTTCACCCCTCCACTTT
j_gene: TRBJ1-2; d_gene: TRBD1; abundance: .; v_gene: TRBV9; CDR3aa: CASSVGDREGYTF; CDR3nt: TGTGCCAGCAGCGTAGGGGACAGGGAGGGCTACACCTTC
j_gene: TRBJ2-3; d_gene: .; abundance: .; v_gene: TRBV19; CDR3aa: CASSFFGARGTDTQYF; CDR3nt: TGTGCCAGTAGTTTTTTCGGGGCCAGGGGCACAGATACGCAGTATTTT
j_gene: TRBJ2-7; d_gene: .; abundance: .; v_gene: TRBV28; CDR3aa: CASSKQGRRYEQYF; CDR3nt: TGTGCCAGCAGCAAACAGGGTCGTCGCTACGAGCAGTACTTC
j_gene: TRBJ2-3; d_gene: TRBD1; abundance: .; v_gene: TRBV7-3; CDR3aa: CASSPTGTGSPTDTQYF; CDR3nt: TGTGCCAGCAGCCCAACCGGGACAGGGTCCCCCACAGATACGCAGTATTTT
j_gene: TRBJ1-2; d_gene: .; abundance: .; v_gene: TRBV12-5; CDR3aa: CASGDTPGVYYGYTF; CDR3nt: TGTGCTAGTGGGGACACCCCGGGAGTTTACTATGGCTACACCTTC
j_gene: TRBJ2-6; d_gene: .; abundance: .; v_gene: TRBV5-1; CDR3aa: CASTGAPSGANVLTF; CDR3nt: TGCGCCTCAACGGGGGCCCCTTCTGGGGCCAACGTCCTGACTTTC
j_gene: TRBJ1-4; d_gene: .; abundance: .; v_gene: TRBV11-2; CDR3aa: CASSLVQGHEKLFF; CDR3nt: TGTGCCAGCAGCTTAGTACAGGGTCATGAAAAACTGTTTTTT
j_gene: TRBJ1-2; d_gene: TRBD1; abundance: .; v_gene: TRBV6-1; CDR3aa: CASSEQGGNDF; CDR3nt: TGTGCCAGCAGTGAACAGGGGGGCAATGACTTC
j_gene: TRBJ2-5; d_gene: TRBD2; abundance: .; v_gene: TRBV7-3; CDR3aa: CASSRSGLPQETQYF; CDR3nt: TGTGCCAGCAGCCGATCGGGACTACCACAAGAGACCCAGTACTTC
j_gene: TRBJ2-1; d_gene: TRBD2; abundance: .; v_gene: TRBV14; CDR3aa: CASSQDRLAGVGEQFF; CDR3nt: TGTGCCAGCAGCCAAGATCGGCTAGCGGGAGTAGGTGAGCAGTTCTTC
j_gene: TRBJ1-1; d_gene: .; abundance: .; v_gene: TRBV19; CDR3aa: CASSIRRASGTEAFF; CDR3nt: TGTGCCAGTAGTATACGGAGAGCGAGCGGCACTGAAGCTTTCTTT
j_gene: TRBJ2-2; d_gene: .; abundance: .; v_gene: TRBV19; CDR3aa: CASSILGRRSGELFF; CDR3nt: TGTGCCAGTAGTATCCTGGGGAGGAGGTCCGGGGAGCTGTTTTTT
j_gene: TRBJ2-3; d_gene: TRBD2; abundance: .; v_gene: TRBV7-2; CDR3aa: CASSFSSGKDTQYF; CDR3nt: TGTGCCAGCAGCTTTTCTAGCGGGAAAGATACGCAGTATTTT
j_gene: TRBJ2-7; d_gene: .; abundance: few; v_gene: TRBV14; CDR3aa: CASGGLSYEQYF; CDR3nt: TGTGCCAGCGGGGGTTTGTCCTACGAGCAGTACTTC
j_gene: TRBJ2-5; d_gene: .; abundance: .; v_gene: TRBV7-2; CDR3aa: CASSLAGTQYF; CDR3nt: TGTGCCAGCAGCTTAGCGGGGACCCAGTACTTC
j_gene: TRBJ2-7; d_gene: .; abundance: .; v_gene: TRBV11-3; CDR3aa: CASSLAASSYEQYF; CDR3nt: TGTGCCAGCAGCTTGGCAGCCAGCTCCTACGAGCAGTACTTC
j_gene: TRBJ2-7; d_gene: TRBD1; abundance: .; v_gene: TRBV6-5; CDR3aa: CASSYRQGPYEQYF; CDR3nt: TGTGCCAGCAGTTACCGACAGGGCCCCTACGAGCAGTACTTC
j_gene: TRBJ1-5; d_gene: TRBD1; abundance: .; v_gene: TRBV30; CDR3aa: CAWRGRGDQPQHF; CDR3nt: TGTGCCTGGAGAGGCAGGGGGGATCAGCCCCAGCATTTT
j_gene: TRBJ1-2; d_gene: .; abundance: few; v_gene: TRBV10-3; CDR3aa: CAISETPTKYGYTF; CDR3nt: TGTGCCATCAGTGAGACACCCACAAAGTATGGCTACACCTTC
j_gene: TRBJ1-1; d_gene: .; abundance: .; v_gene: TRBV7-2; CDR3aa: CASSLVRGAPEAFF; CDR3nt: TGTGCCAGCAGCTTAGTTAGGGGGGCCCCTGAAGCTTTCTTT